The TCR beta chain under discussion was sequenced for a study of T-cell reconstitution after alpha-beta-depleted transplantation in children. The V end was cut by 4 bases, the J end by 11 bases, with 20 bases between. The CDR3 contains 14 residues. Germline CDR1 SGHVS, CDR2 FQNEAQ. For TCRbeta, the library was prepared with unique molecular identifiers. Each CDR3 protein is one row after TCRdb ran MiXCR on the PCR reads. The repertoire holds about 980,000 distinct CDR3 sequences, 25% to 35% seen once, with over 25% in the top ten. This clonotype was observed a few times. Sequenced material: PBMCs, mostly from graft donor cells, taken 360 days after TCRalphabeta/CD19-depleted stem cell transplant. The sequence derives from a boy under two years old who had a stem cell transplant for SCID, so the T cells may come from the graft donor. The chain has TRBV7-8 and TRBJ1-1; D may be TRBD1 (6 bases). The CDR3 reads CASSSSSGVDGAFF. The CDR3 region has the DNA TGTGCCAGCAGCTCGAGCTCAGGGGTGGATGGGGCTTTCTTT.